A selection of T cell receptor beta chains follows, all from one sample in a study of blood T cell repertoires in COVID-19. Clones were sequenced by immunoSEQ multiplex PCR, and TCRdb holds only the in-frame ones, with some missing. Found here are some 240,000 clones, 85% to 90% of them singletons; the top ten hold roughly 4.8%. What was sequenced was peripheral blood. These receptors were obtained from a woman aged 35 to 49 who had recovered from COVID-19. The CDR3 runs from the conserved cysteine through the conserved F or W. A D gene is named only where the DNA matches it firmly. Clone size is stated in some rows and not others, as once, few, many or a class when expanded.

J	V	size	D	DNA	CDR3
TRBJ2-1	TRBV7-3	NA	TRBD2	TGTGCCAGCAGCTTGCTAGCGGGGGGTTGGAATGAGCAGTTCTTC	CASSLLAGGWNEQFF
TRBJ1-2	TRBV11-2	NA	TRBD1	TGTGCCAGCAGCCCCCCCCCGGGACAGGACTATGGCTACACCTTC	CASSPPPGQDYGYTF
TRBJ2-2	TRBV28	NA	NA	TGTGCCAGCAGTTCACCGTCTCTAGTTGGCGGGGAGCTGTTTTTT	CASSSPSLVGGELFF
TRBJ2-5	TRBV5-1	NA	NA	TGCGCCAGCAGCTTGGATCTAGGACAAGAGACCCAGTACTTC	CASSLDLGQETQYF
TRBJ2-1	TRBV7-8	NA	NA	TGTGCCAGCAGCCCAGGTGTAGGGAGCTCCTACAATGAGCAGTTCTTC	CASSPGVGSSYNEQFF
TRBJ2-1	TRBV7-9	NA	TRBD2	TGTGCCAGCAGCAGGCGGGGGATCCATGAGCAGTTCTTC	CASSRRGIHEQFF
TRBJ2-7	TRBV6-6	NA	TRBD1	TGTGCCAGCAAAGAAGGACAGGGGGCGTTTTACGAGCAGTACTTC	CASKEGQGAFYEQYF
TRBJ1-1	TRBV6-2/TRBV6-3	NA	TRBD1	TGTGCCAGCAGTTACTTCCTAGGGCGGGACAGTGAAGCTTTCTTT	CASSYFLGRDSEAFF
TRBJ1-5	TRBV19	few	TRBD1	TGTGCCAGTAGACGACAGGGGGTAGGTCAGCCCCAGCATTTT	CASRRQGVGQPQHF
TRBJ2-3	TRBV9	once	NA	TGTGCCAGCAGCCCGGGACTGAGAGATACGCAGTATTTT	CASSPGLRDTQYF
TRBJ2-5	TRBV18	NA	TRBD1	TGTGCCAGCTCACCACCGGGACAGGCGTCCGGGGAGACCCAGTACTTC	CASSPPGQASGETQYF
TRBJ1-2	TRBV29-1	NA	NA	TGCAGCGCCCAGGGGCCCTATGGCTACACCTTC	CSAQGPYGYTF
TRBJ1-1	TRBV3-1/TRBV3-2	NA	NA	TGTGCCAGCAGCCAAGGATTACACCGGAACACTGAAGCTTTCTTT	CASSQGLHRNTEAFF
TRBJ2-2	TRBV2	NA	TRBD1	TGTGCCAGCAAAACCGGGACAGGGGGCGCCGGCACCGGGGAGCTGTTTTTT	CASKTGTGGAGTGELFF
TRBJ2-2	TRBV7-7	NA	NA	TGTGCCAGCAGGATGGACTTGAACACCGGGGAGCTGTTTTTT	CASRMDLNTGELFF
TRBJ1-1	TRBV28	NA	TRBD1	TGTGCCAGCAGCATGGGACAGGCCACTGAAGCTTTCTTT	CASSMGQATEAFF
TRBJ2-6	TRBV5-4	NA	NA	TGTGCCAGCAGCTTGCGGGATTCTGGGGCCAACGTCCTGACTTTC	CASSLRDSGANVLTF
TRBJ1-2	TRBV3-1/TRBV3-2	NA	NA	TGTGCCAGCAGCCAACAGAACTATGGCTACACCTTC	CASSQQNYGYTF
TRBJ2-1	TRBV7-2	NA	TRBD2	TGTGCCAGCAGCTTAGACAGCGGGGGATACAATGAGCAGTTCTTC	CASSLDSGGYNEQFF
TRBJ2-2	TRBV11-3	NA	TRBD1	TGTGCCAGCATCTATGACAGGGGGCGAGGCACCGGGGAGCTGTTTTTT	CASIYDRGRGTGELFF
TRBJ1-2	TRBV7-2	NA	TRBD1	TGTGCCAGCAGCTTAGCTGGGGGACAGATCTATGGCTACACCTTC	CASSLAGGQIYGYTF
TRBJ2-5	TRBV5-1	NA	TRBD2	TGCGCCAGCAGCAACTTAGCGGGAGTGAGAGAGACCCAGTACTTC	CASSNLAGVRETQYF
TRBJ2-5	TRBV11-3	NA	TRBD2	TGTGCCATCACACCGGGGGGGAGCCACCTCCAAGAGACCCAGTACTTC	CAITPGGSHLQETQYF
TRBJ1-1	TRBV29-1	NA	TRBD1	TGCAGCGTTGAAACCGGGACAGGGAACACTGAAGCTTTCTTT	CSVETGTGNTEAFF
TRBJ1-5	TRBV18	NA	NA	TGTGCCAGCTCACCAGGACAGAGTAGCAATCAGCCCCAGCATTTT	CASSPGQSSNQPQHF
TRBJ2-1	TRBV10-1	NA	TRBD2	TGCGCCAGCAGTGAGGGAGCGGGGCCCCAGGGAGAGCAGTTCTTC	CASSEGAGPQGEQFF
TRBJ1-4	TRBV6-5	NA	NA	TGTGCCAGCAGTTACTGGGGGGGCGGCGGGAAACTGTTTTTT	CASSYWGGGGKLFF
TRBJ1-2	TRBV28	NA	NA	TGTGCCAGCAGTTTAACAAGAACCTATGGCTACACCTTC	CASSLTRTYGYTF
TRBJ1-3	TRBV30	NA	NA	TGTGCCTGGAGGGAGCCCGCTAGCTCTGGAAACACCATATATTTT	CAWREPASSGNTIYF
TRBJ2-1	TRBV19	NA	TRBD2	TGTGCCAGCACACGGACTAGCGGAAACTACAATGAGCAGTTCTTC	CASTRTSGNYNEQFF
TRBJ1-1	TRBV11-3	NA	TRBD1	TGTGCCAGCAGCGTGGACAGGGACACTGAAGCTTTCTTT	CASSVDRDTEAFF
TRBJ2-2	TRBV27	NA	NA	TGTGCCAGCAGGGCCGGAGACACCGGGGAGCTGTTTTTT	CASRAGDTGELFF
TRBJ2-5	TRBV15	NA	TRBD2	TGTGCCACCAGCAGAGAGGGACTAGAACAAGAGACCCAGTACTTC	CATSREGLEQETQYF
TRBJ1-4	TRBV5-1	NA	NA	TGCGCCAGCACCACTACAGGGAGTGGGTTAGTGTTTTTT	CASTTTGSGLVFF
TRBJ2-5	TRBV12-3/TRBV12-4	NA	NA	TGTGCCAGCAGCCCCGGGGGCCAAGAGACCCAGTACTTC	CASSPGGQETQYF
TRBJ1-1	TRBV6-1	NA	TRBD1	TGTGCCAGCAGTGATTTATTGGGACAGATGAACACTGAAGCTTTCTTT	CASSDLLGQMNTEAFF
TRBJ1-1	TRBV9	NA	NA	TGTGCCAGCAGCGTAGACAAAGAAATGAACACTGAAGCTTTCTTT	CASSVDKEMNTEAFF
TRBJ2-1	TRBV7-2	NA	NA	TGTGCCAGCAGCCCCAGTGGTAGCGAGTACAATGAGCAGTTCTTC	CASSPSGSEYNEQFF
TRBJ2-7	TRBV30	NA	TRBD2	TGTGCCTGGAGTATCCAGCGGGGGGACCGCTACGAGCAGTACTTC	CAWSIQRGDRYEQYF
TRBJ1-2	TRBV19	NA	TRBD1	TGTGCCAGTAGTGGGGGACAGGAGGGGCAAATTTACACCTTC	CASSGGQEGQIYTF
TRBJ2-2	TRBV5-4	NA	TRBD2	TGTGCCAGCAGCTTGGTGGGACTAGCGGGACCCCCAGGGGAGCTGTTTTTT	CASSLVGLAGPPGELFF
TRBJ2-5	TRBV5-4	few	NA	TGTGCCAGCAGCCGACCGGGGGATGAGACCCAGTACTTC	CASSRPGDETQYF
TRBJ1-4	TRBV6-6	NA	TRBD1	TGTGCCAGCAGTTACTCGAAGCAGGGGGGTAATGAAAAACTGTTTTTT	CASSYSKQGGNEKLFF
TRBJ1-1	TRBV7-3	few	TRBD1	TGTGCCAGCAGCCAGAGAGGGGGCCGAGAAACTGAAGCTTTCTTT	CASSQRGGRETEAFF
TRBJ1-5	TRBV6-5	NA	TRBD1	TGTGCCAGCACGCGCGGACAGGGCAATCAGCCCCAGCATTTT	CASTRGQGNQPQHF
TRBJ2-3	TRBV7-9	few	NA	TGTGCCAGCAGCCCGACAGATACGCAGTATTTT	CASSPTDTQYF
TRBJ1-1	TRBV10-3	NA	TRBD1	TGTGCCATCAGCCTACAGGGGACGAACACTGAAGCTTTCTTT	CAISLQGTNTEAFF
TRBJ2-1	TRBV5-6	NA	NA	TGTGCCAGCAGCTTGGCGTCAGGGGCGTTGTTCTTC	CASSLASGALFF
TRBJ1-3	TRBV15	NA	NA	TGTGCCACCAGCAGGGAGGCCGACTGGGGAAACACCATATATTTT	CATSREADWGNTIYF
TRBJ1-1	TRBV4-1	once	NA	TGCGCCAGCAGCCAAGGGTTGGGGAGGATTGCCACTGAAGCTTTCTTT	CASSQGLGRIATEAFF
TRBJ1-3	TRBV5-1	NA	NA	TGCGCCAGCAGGGACCCCAGGGCGTCTGGAAACACCATATATTTT	CASRDPRASGNTIYF
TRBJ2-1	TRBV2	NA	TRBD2	TGTGCCAGCAGGCCACTAGCGGGAGAGAACAATGAGCAGTTCTTC	CASRPLAGENNEQFF
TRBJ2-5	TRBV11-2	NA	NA	TGTGCCAGCAGCTTCCTAGAGACCCAGTACTTC	CASSFLETQYF
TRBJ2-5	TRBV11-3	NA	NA	TGTGCCAGCAGCTTATCAGCGGGCGAAGAGACCCAGTACTTC	CASSLSAGEETQYF
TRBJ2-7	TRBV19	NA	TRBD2	TGTGCCAGTAGTAGGTCTAGCGGGGGGCAGAGCTCCTACGAGCAGTACTTC	CASSRSSGGQSSYEQYF
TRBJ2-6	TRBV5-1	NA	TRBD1	TGCGCCAGCAGCTTTAGGGGACAGGGTTCCTATACAAAATATTCTGGGGCCAACGTCCTGACTTTC	CASSFRGQGSYTKYSGANVLTF
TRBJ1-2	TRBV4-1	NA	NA	TGCGCCAGCAGCAACCAGGCGAGTGGGGGCATTGGCTACACCTTC	CASSNQASGGIGYTF
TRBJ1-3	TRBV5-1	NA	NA	TGCGCCAGCAGCACGGACAGCTCTGGAAACACCATATATTTT	CASSTDSSGNTIYF